This TCR beta chain appears in the sequencing data of a study of T cells in Graves' hyperthyroidism and ophthalmopathy. Points from the study as a whole: Through a model of 13 V-J features, ophthalmopathy was separated from stable hyperthyroidism. Most thyroid clonotypes with frequency above 0.001 were detected in blood.

Germline V gene sequence: CDR1 SQVTM, CDR2 ANQGSEA. With 4 bases clipped from V and 5 bases from J, the junction kept 3 bases outside the gene matches. This CDR3 is 13 amino acids long. This clonotype came up many times. What it binds is unknown. TCR beta CDR3 region amplification was performed from RNA transcripts. A set of HTBI primers served as the primers for a first-round RT-PCR of the TCR CDR3. Each CDR3 protein is one row after TCRdb ran MiXCR on the multiplex PCR reads. Of about 400,000 distinct CDR3 sequences in the sample, about 15% are singletons; the top ten hold less than 35%. Calling Graves' hyperthyroidism stable meant ophthalmopathy did not progress within 18 months. These patients, aged 18 to 65, had recently diagnosed hyperthyroidism lasting under 2 months.

The origin of this receptor is a woman younger than 45 with Graves' hyperthyroidism. This sequence joins TRBV29-1 and TRBJ2-2; 8 positions agree with TRBD1. Specimen: blood. CDR3 nucleotides: TGCAGCGTTGGCAGGGGGCGTACCGGGGAGCTGTTTTTT. Its protein is CSVGRGRTGELFF.